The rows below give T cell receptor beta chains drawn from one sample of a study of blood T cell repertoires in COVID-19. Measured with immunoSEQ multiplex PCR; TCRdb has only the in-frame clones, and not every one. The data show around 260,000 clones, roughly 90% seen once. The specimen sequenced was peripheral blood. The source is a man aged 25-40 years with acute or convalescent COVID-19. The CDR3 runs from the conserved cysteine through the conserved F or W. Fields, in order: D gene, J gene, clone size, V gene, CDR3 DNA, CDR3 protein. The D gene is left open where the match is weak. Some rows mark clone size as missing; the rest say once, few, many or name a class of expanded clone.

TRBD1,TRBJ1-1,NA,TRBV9,TGTGCCAGCAGCGTAGCGGGACAGGGGTGGGCTTTCTTT,CASSVAGQGWAFF
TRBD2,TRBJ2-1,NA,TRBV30,TGTGCCTGGAGTGTGGGAGGGGTAGATGAGCAGTTCTTC,CAWSVGGVDEQFF
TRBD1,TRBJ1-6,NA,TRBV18,TGTGCCAGCTCACCACCTTTTAGGGGGCCGAATTCACCCCTCCACTTT,CASSPPFRGPNSPLHF
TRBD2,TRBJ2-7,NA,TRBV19,TGTGCCAGTAGTATGAAGGGACTAGCGGGATTCGAGCAGTACTTC,CASSMKGLAGFEQYF
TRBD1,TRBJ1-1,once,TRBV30,TGTGCCTGGAGAACACAGGGGGGGAACACTGAAGCTTTCTTT,CAWRTQGGNTEAFF
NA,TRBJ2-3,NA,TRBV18,TGTGCCAGCTCACCAGGGTGGGGAGCGGACGCAGATACGCAGTATTTT,CASSPGWGADADTQYF
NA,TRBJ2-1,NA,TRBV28,TGTGCCATCGACGGGGGGCCGAGAGAGCAGTTCTTC,CAIDGGPREQFF
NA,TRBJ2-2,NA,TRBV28,TGTGCCAGCAGTTTTAGACTGAACACCGGGGAGCTGTTTTTT,CASSFRLNTGELFF
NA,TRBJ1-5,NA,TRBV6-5,TGTGCCAGCAGTTTTCGAAGGGAGGGGGATCAGCCCCAGCATTTT,CASSFRREGDQPQHF
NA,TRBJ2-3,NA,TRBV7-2,TGTGCCAGCAGCTCCAGAGGACAGGGAGGGGAAGATACGCAGTATTTT,CASSSRGQGGEDTQYF
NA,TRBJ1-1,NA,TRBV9,TGTGCCAGCAGCGTAGGTAATATGAACACTGAAGCTTTCTTT,CASSVGNMNTEAFF
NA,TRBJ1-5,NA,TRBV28,TGTGCCAGCGGCCCGTATCAGCCCCAGCATTTT,CASGPYQPQHF
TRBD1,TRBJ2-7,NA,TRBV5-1,TGCGCCAGCAGCCCCCTAGGACAGGGTGGCTACGAGCAGTACTTC,CASSPLGQGGYEQYF
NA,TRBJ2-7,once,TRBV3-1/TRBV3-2,TGTGCCAGCAGCTCCCTGCCTCGGGACTACGAGCAGTACTTC,CASSSLPRDYEQYF
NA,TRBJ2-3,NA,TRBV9,TGTGCCAGCAGCGAGGAGGGGAGTAGAGATACGCAGTATTTT,CASSEEGSRDTQYF
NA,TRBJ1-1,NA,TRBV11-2,TGTGCCAGCAGCTTAGATCGGGAGACTGAAGCTTTCTTT,CASSLDRETEAFF
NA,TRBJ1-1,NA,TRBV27,TGTGCCAGCAGTTGGCAAGAGAACACTGAAGCTTTCTTT,CASSWQENTEAFF
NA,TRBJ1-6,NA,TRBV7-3,TGTGCCAGCAGGAGCACGGTCGGTTCACCCCTCCACTTT,CASRSTVGSPLHF
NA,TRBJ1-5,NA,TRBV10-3,TGTGCCATCAGTGGCGACAGGTCGGATCAGCCCCAGCATTTT,CAISGDRSDQPQHF
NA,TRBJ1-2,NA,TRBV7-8,TGTGCCAGCAGCTTATCTCCGAGAAACTATGGCTACACCTTC,CASSLSPRNYGYTF
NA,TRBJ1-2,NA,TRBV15,TGTGCCACCAGCATGGGAGGGGGAGGGGAAGGCTACACCTTC,CATSMGGGGEGYTF
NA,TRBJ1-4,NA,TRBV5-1,TGCGCCAGCAGAGAACAGTCAACTAATGAAAAACTGTTTTTT,CASREQSTNEKLFF
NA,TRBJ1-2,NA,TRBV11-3,TGTGCCAGCAGCCCCAAGGGGGGGGGCGCGATTGGAGGCTACACCTTC,CASSPKGGGAIGGYTF